This entry lists 27 T cell receptor beta chains sequenced from one sample in a study of T cells after yellow fever vaccination (dated by TCRdb to the late 2010s). Libraries were made using 5' RACE. TCRdb names Illumina HiSeq 2500 as the instrument used. In-frame beta chains were kept once TCRdb had trimmed the public reads at Q25 with fastp and called clones with MiXCR. Here each entry gathers all rows of one CDR3 protein and keeps the most common genes and DNA. This sample has fewer than 650,000 distinct CDR3 sequences in its table, and 20% to 25% of those were observed once. The biggest ten clones account for 16% of the sample. The sample's treatment or condition, from its label and the paper: live attenuated yellow fever vaccine strain. This sample comprised PBMCs, obtained roughly 20 days after the first yellow fever vaccination. The receptors stem from a man between 18 and 35 years old who received the YFV17D yellow fever vaccine.

This clonotype was seen ten or more times. The V gene is TRBV7-2, the J gene TRBJ2-3, with TRBD1 as a possible D gene (6 bases). Germline loops: CDR1 SGHTA, CDR2 FQGNSA. The CDR3 is 15 amino acids. Between the trimmed V and J ends, which lost 7 bases and 1 base, there was a span of 15 bases. The CDR3 DNA sequence: TGTGCCAGCACCAAACCGGGACACCGCACAGATACGCAGTATTTT. Protein: CASTKPGHRTDTQYF.

J is TRBJ2-3 and V is TRBV3-1; weak D call: TRBD1 (5 bases). V was shortened by 0 bases and J by 1 base, with 8 bases between the two germline ends. Germline lookup yields CDR1 LGHDT and CDR2 YNNKEL (reference sequence). There are 15 residues in the CDR3. CDR3 in amino acids: CASSQEGRRTDTQYF. CDR3 DNA sequence: TGTGCCAGCAGCCAAGAGGGGCGGCGCACAGATACGCAGTATTTT.

The chain combines TRBV6-2 or TRBV6-3 with TRBJ2-3; a possible D gene is TRBD1 (6 bases). V gave up 5 bases and J gave up 9 bases, with 12 bases separating them. The germline CDR1 and CDR2 sequences are MNHEY and SVGEGT. This CDR3 comprises 12 residues. The CDR3 here is CASSHRDKTQYF. The CDR3 DNA reads TGTGCCAGCAGTCACCGGGACAAGACGCAGTATTTT.

V usage is TRBV19 and J usage is TRBJ1-2; D possibly corresponds to TRBD1 (6 bases). V was pared by 5 bases and J by 5 bases, with 12 bases between. The V gene's germline CDR1 is LNHDA and CDR2 SQIVND (reference sequence). CDR3 size: 13 residues. DNA of the CDR3: TGTGCCAGTAGTGGGGACATCCTGTATGGCTACACCTTC. It specifies CASSGDILYGYTF.

V and J are TRBV6-5 and TRBJ1-2; D perhaps matches TRBD1 (6 bases). The length of the CDR3 is 14 residues. Germline CDR1 and CDR2: MNHEY and SVGAGI. The ends were cut back, 6 bases at V and 4 bases at J, with 15 bases in the middle. CDR3 DNA: TGTGCCAGCAGATTAACACCGGACAGCTATGGCTACACCTTC. Translation: CASRLTPDSYGYTF.

The chain recombines TRBV24-1 with TRBJ2-2, with D maybe TRBD1 (6 bases). The CDR3 is 18 amino acids. Germline-derived CDR1 and CDR2 are KGHDR and SFDVKD. V lost 4 bases, J lost 0 bases, and 17 bases lay in between. The CDR3 loop reads CATSESQGISPNTGELFF. In DNA form, the CDR3 reads TGTGCCACCAGTGAGTCACAGGGTATTTCGCCGAACACCGGGGAGCTGTTTTTT.

The chain links TRBV4-1 to TRBJ1-1; the D is unclear. This CDR3 is 15 amino acids long. V lost 0 bases to trimming and J lost 3 bases, with 11 bases between them. Germline values: CDR1 MGHRA, CDR2 YSYEKL. The CDR3 region is CASSQDLGSDTEAFF. CDR3 DNA sequence: TGCGCCAGCAGCCAAGATCTGGGTTCGGACACTGAAGCTTTCTTT.

There are many counts of this clonotype. V and J are TRBV7-2 and TRBJ1-4; D is uncertain. This CDR3 contains 14 residues. V lost 4 bases to trimming and J lost 8 bases, with 14 bases between them. Germline-derived CDR1 and CDR2 are SGHTA and FQGNSA. DNA of the CDR3: TGTGCCAGCAGCTCGCTGGGATCGGGGGAAAAACTGTTTTTT. Translation: CASSSLGSGEKLFF.

A few counts support this clonotype. V gene TRBV7-2 combines with J gene TRBJ1-2; tentative D call: TRBD1 (5 bases). V lost 2 bases and J lost 2, with 9 bases in between. The CDR3 consists of 14 residues. CDR1 and CDR2 from the germline V gene are SGHTA and FQGNSA. CDR3 DNA: TGTGCCAGCAGCTTAAGGAGACAGAACTATGGCTACACCTTC. Its protein is CASSLRRQNYGYTF.

The chain uses TRBV5-6 and TRBJ2-3, with 9 positions matching TRBD2. Germline-derived CDR1 and CDR2 are SGHDT and YYEEEE. There are 16 residues in the CDR3. Losses at the gene ends were 5 bases for V and 2 bases for J; bases not matched to a gene: 9. The CDR3 nucleotides read TGTGCCAGCAGATGGCTGTCTAGCGGGACCACAGATACGCAGTATTTT. Translated, it gives CASRWLSSGTTDTQYF.

V gene TRBV20-1 combines with J gene TRBJ1-6, with 11 bases lining up with TRBD1. CDR3 size: 15 residues. The germline V gene encodes CDR1 DFQATT and CDR2 SNEGSKA (reference sequence). The V segment lost 3 bases and the J segment 9 bases; nucleotides outside the gene matches: 7. This chain's CDR3 is CSASPTGTGGSPLHF. In DNA form, the CDR3 reads TGCAGTGCTAGCCCAACCGGGACAGGGGGTTCACCCCTCCACTTT.

The rearrangement joins TRBV7-9 to TRBJ1-4; D is unclear. Germline V gene sequence: CDR1 SEHNR, CDR2 FQNEAQ (reference sequence). This CDR3 contains 15 residues. With 2 bases removed from V and 7 bases from J, the gap between germline ends came to 14 bases. The CDR3: CASSLPSPSTEKLFF. The DNA of the CDR3 is TGTGCCAGCAGCTTACCTTCCCCCTCTACTGAAAAACTGTTTTTT.

The CDR3 sequence is CASSSGERNEKLFF. Written as DNA, the CDR3 is TGCGCCAGCAGCTCGGGGGAGCGTAATGAAAAACTGTTTTTT. The chain joins TRBV5-1 to TRBJ1-4; the D gene is possibly TRBD1 (5 bases). CDR1 SGHRS and CDR2 YFSETQ come from the germline V gene. V lost 3 bases and J 4 bases, leaving 10 bases between the germline ends. CDR3 size: 14 residues.

This clonotype was picked up a small number of times. The V and J genes are TRBV18 and TRBJ1-5; D call uncertain. Germline values: CDR1 KGHSH, CDR2 LQKENI. The V and J ends lost 6 bases and 3 bases respectively, with 9 bases between them. This CDR3 is 13 amino acids long. The CDR3 DNA is TGTGCCAGCTCGTCAGATTCCAATCAGCCCCAGCATTTT. Protein sequence: CASSSDSNQPQHF.

The CDR3 DNA is TGTGCCAGCAGCTTGTATAAGGGGTGGTCGCAGTATTTT. Its protein product is CASSLYKGWSQYF. The chain carries TRBV7-9 and TRBJ2-3; D might be TRBD1 (5 bases). CDR3 length: 13 residues. Germline CDR1 reads SEHNR; CDR2 reads FQNEAQ (reference sequence). Trimming removed 3 bases from V and 10 bases from J, with 14 bases in between.

The chain is built from TRBV7-8 and TRBJ1-3; no reliable D call. The CDR3 is 15 amino acids. Per the germline V gene, CDR1 is SGHVS and CDR2 is FQNEAQ. V shed 5 bases and J shed 5 bases, with 16 bases lying between them. The CDR3, as DNA: TGTGCCAGCAGCAGTCTTGAGGGATTTCGAAACACCATATATTTT. Translation gives CASSSLEGFRNTIYF.

This clonotype was counted only a few times. The chain uses TRBV4-3 and TRBJ1-1; D is ambiguous. Trimming removed 4 bases from V and 0 bases from J, with 15 bases in between. Germline V gene sequence: CDR1 LGHNA, CDR2 YSLEER. The CDR3 is 16 amino acids. CDR3 sequence: CASSPYSSRVNTEAFF. The CDR3 nucleotides are TGCGCCAGCAGCCCCTATTCTTCGCGGGTGAACACTGAAGCTTTCTTT.

The rearrangement uses TRBV5-5 and TRBJ2-3; D may be TRBD1 (6 bases). Germline V gene sequence: CDR1 SGHKS, CDR2 YYEKEE (reference sequence). V gave up 4 bases and J gave up 2 bases, with 11 bases separating them. This CDR3 region has 14 residues. CDR3 sequence: CASSPRTDTDTQYF. The CDR3 DNA is TGTGCCAGCAGCCCAAGGACAGACACAGATACGCAGTATTTT. Full variable domain (missing parts from reference TRBV5-5 and TRBJ2-3): DAGVTQSPTHLIKTRGQQVTLRCSPISGHKSVSWYQQVLGQGPQFIFQYYEKEERGRGNFPDRFSARQFPNYSSELNVNALLLGDSALYLCASSPRTDTDTQYFGPGTRLTVL.

This clonotype has more than one count but fewer than ten. The V call is TRBV2, the J call TRBJ1-1, with D hard to call. Germline CDR1 and CDR2: SNHLY and FYNNEI. V lost 6 bases and J lost 2, with 16 bases in between. This CDR3 contains 15 residues. The CDR3 here is CASSLQGIGNTEAFF. The DNA of the CDR3 is TGTGCCAGCAGCCTCCAAGGAATAGGTAACACTGAAGCTTTCTTT.

The CDR3 nucleotides read TGTGCCATCAGTGACCGAACATTTGAAAACTATGGCTACACCTTC. Protein product: CAISDRTFENYGYTF. The chain uses TRBV10-3 and TRBJ1-2; no definite D call. The length of the CDR3 is 15 residues. V was clipped by 3 bases and J by 2 bases, with 13 bases between them. Germline-derived CDR1 and CDR2 are ENHRY and SYGVKD.

J is TRBJ2-7 and V is TRBV28, with 9 nucleotides matching TRBD1. The CDR3 is 16 amino acids. Germline CDR1 MDHEN, CDR2 SYDVKM. The J segment lost 4 bases and the V segment lost 5 bases, leaving 12 bases of the junction unmatched. CDR3 nucleotide sequence: TGTGCCAGCAGTGGACAGGGGATGGACCCCCGTTACGAGCAGTACGTC. Protein sequence: CASSGQGMDPRYEQYV.

This clonotype was counted ten times or more. V gene TRBV6-2 or TRBV6-3 combines with J gene TRBJ1-6, with TRBD1 matching over 9 bases. The CDR3 length is 17 residues. Germline-derived CDR1 and CDR2 are MNHEY and SVGEGT. After removal of 6 bases from V and 0 bases from J, the junction contained 6 bases not matched to a gene. CDR3 DNA sequence: TGTGCCAGCAGCCCGGGACAGGGCAGCTCCTATAATTCACCCCTCCACTTT. As protein: CASSPGQGSSYNSPLHF.

The chain joins TRBV5-1 to TRBJ1-1; D is uncertain. The CDR3 has 13 amino acids. Germline V gives CDR1 SGHRS, CDR2 YFSETQ. Trimming removed 4 bases at V and 1 base at J, with 8 bases between. The CDR3 protein is CASSQLWNTEAFF. The DNA for the CDR3 is TGCGCCAGCAGCCAGTTGTGGAACACTGAAGCTTTCTTT.

This rearrangement joins TRBV21-1 to TRBJ2-5. TRBV21-1 is a listed pseudogene. The CDR3 has 15 residues. The CDR3 reads CASSKGGTEVETQYF. The DNA for the CDR3 is TGTGCCAGCAGCAAAGGGGGTACCGAAGTGGAGACCCAGTACTTC.

A few counts support this clonotype. The chain is built from TRBV5-5 and TRBJ2-1; D might be TRBD1 or TRBD2, each matching 5 bases. The CDR3 is 13 residues long. Germline V lookup: CDR1 SGHKS, CDR2 YYEKEE (reference sequence). V gave up 3 bases and J gave up 8 bases, with 12 bases separating them. CDR3 residues: CASSYPVGDEQFF. CDR3 bases: TGTGCCAGCAGCTACCCCGTGGGGGATGAGCAGTTCTTC.

This clonotype was counted a few times. The chain is built from TRBV20-1 and TRBJ2-5; 7 positions match TRBD2. The V and J ends lost 3 bases and 5 bases, in that order; junction bases with no gene match: 3. Germline-derived CDR1 and CDR2 are DFQATT and SNEGSKA (reference sequence). The CDR3 covers 12 residues. CDR3 DNA sequence: TGCAGTGCTAGGGCGGGGGAGGAGACCCAGTACTTC. Translation gives CSARAGEETQYF.

The chain employs TRBV20-1 and TRBJ2-1; 10 nucleotides align to TRBD1. V dropped 6 bases and J dropped 7; count of bases not matched to a gene: 3. CDR1 is DFQATT, CDR2 SNEGSKA, per germline (reference sequence). The CDR3 covers 12 residues. The CDR3 is CSAGDRGNEQFF. CDR3 sequence (DNA): TGCAGTGCCGGGGACAGGGGTAATGAGCAGTTCTTC.